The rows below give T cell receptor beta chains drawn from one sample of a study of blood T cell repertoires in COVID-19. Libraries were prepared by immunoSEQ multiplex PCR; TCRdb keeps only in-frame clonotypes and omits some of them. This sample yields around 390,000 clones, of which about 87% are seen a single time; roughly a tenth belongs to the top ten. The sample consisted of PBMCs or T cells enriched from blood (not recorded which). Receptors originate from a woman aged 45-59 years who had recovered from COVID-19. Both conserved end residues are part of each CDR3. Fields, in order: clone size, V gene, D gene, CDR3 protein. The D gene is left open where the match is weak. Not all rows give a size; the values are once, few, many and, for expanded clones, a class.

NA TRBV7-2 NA CASSVDSYGYTF
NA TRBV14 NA CASSQVGGNTEAFF
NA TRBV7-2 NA CASSPFRGQNYGYTF
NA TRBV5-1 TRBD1 CASSLGRDSGNEKLFF
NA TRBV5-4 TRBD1 CASSSPDRGRQDTQYF
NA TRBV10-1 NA CASSESSFRRGREGYGYTF
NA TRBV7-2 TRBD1 CASSRLGTGINEQYF
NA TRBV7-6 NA CASSLPVYTEAFF
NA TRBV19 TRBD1 CASTMGQGKGQPQHF
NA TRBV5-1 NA CASRLGSENQPQHF
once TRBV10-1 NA CASVLGRGRETQYF
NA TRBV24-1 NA CATSDSRQNVATDTQYF
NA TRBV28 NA CASSFTGFSEGYTF
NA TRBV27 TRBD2 CASSWGGGEQYF
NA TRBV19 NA CASSMVRGYEQYF
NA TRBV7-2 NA CASSMGGAANTGELFF
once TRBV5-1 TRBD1 CASSWTGSDSPLHF
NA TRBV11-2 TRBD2 CASSGGLAGARAGLQFF
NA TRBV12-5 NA CASSIAGMVNQPQHF
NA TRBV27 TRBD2 CASRTLAGVISEQFF
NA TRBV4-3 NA CASSQRHRATNEKLFF
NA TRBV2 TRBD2 CASSEIRTRGTGELFF
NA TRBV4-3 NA CASSQDKEAGGGYTF
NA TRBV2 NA CASRDDSLKETQYF
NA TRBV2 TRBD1 CASSESDREYGYTF
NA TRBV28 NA CASSYIGQITNYGYTF
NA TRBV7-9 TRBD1 CASSLQEDRGLMAFF
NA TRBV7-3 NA CASSKGQNTEAFF
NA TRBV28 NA CASSFEIQETQYF
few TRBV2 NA CASTARQLNTEAFF
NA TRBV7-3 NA CASSKGGNTEAFF
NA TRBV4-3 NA CASSQVRWNEQFF
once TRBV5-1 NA CASSLGGSNQPQHF
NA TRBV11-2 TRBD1 CASSSHPGQGASIYF
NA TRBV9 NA CASSVGADRFTDTQYF
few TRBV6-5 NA CASSHDPSSYNEQFF
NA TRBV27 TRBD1 CASSFSDRGLSPLHF
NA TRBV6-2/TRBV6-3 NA CASSVTSNGYTF
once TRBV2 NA CASSDRVFLGEQYF
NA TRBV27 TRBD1 CASSSDRAEAFF
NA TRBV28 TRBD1 CASSFATGGIYGYTF
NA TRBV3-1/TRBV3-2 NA CASSSGPITTGRSYEQYF
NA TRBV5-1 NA CASSLIPGSDEQFF
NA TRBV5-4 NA CASLTAGELFF
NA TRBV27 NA CASSFQEVSPLHF
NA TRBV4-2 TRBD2 CASSPLTSGLYNEQFF
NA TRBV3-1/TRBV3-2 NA CASSQVLTNTIYF
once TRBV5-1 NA CASSFSDSPSPLHF
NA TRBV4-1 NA CASSYRQEGDTQYF
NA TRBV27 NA CASSLSSGWYEQYF
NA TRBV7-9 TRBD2 CASSVVSSGGATEQFF
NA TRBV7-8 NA CASSLSAAGPHTEAFF
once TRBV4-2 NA CASSQEVRGNYGYTF
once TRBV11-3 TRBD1 CASSLAQQGSQFF
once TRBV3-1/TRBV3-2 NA CASSQDSQETQYF
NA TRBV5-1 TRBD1 CASSWTGGDGTGELFF
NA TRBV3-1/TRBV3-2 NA CASSSQLGGMGTEAFF
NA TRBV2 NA CASTDKSGELFF
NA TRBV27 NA CASSSGGEGYTF
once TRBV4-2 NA CASSQRNTEAFF